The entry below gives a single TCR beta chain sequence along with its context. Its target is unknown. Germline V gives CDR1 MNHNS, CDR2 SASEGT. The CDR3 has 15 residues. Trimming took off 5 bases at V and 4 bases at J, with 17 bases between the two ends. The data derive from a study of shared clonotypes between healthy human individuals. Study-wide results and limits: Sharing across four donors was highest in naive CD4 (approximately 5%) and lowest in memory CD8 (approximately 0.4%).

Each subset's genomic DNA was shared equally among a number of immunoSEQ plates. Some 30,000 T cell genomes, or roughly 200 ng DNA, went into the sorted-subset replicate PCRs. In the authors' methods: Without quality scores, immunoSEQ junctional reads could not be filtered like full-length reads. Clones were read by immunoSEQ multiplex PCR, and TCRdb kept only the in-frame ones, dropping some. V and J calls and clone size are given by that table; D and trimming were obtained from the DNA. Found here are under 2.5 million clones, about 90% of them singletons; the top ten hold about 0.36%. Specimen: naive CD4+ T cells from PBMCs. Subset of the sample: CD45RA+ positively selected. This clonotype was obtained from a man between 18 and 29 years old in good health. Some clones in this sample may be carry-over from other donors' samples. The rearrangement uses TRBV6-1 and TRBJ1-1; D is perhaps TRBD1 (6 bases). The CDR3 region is CASSPQGQDVTEAFF. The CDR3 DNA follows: TGTGCCAGCAGTCCACAGGGTCAGGATGTCACTGAAGCTTTCTTT.